The text below deals with one T cell receptor beta chain. These data belong to a study of T cells in Graves' hyperthyroidism and ophthalmopathy. Germline loops: CDR1 MNHNS, CDR2 SASEGT. The CDR3 has 11 amino acids. Between the trimmed V and J ends, which lost 8 bases and 9 bases, there was a span of 11 bases. The source material, RNA transcripts, was used to amplify TCR beta CDR3 regions. Initially, a first-round RT-PCR of the TCR CDR3 employed the HTBI primer set. TCRdb recomputed calls from the multiplex PCR reads with MiXCR, one row per CDR3 protein. The sample has 730,000 or so distinct CDR3 sequences, around 20% seen once.

Sequencing was performed on blood. This receptor was identified in a woman aged 45 to 65 with Graves' hyperthyroidism that later progressed to Graves' ophthalmopathy. The chain combines TRBV6-1 with TRBJ1-5; D is unresolved. Here the CDR3 DNA reads TGTGCCAGCTCTACTCCGGGGCCCCAGCATTTT. Protein: CASSTPGPQHF.